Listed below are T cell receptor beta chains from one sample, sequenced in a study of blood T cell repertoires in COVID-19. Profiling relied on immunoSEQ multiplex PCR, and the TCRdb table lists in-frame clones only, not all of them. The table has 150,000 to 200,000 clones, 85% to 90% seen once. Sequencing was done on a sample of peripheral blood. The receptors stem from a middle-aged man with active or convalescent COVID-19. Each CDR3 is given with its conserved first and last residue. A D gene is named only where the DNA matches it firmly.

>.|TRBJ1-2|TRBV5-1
CASSLVGAQGSNYGYTF
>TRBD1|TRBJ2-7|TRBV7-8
CASSSRNGQEDEQYF
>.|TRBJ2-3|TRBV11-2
CASSLYTHSDTQYF
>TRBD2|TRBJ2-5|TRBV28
CASSFRPWRESRETQYF
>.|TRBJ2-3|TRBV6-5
CASRRTVTDTQYF
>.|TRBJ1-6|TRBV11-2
CASTSLRGDSPLHF
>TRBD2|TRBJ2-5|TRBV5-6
CASSSRGLAGGRGETQYF
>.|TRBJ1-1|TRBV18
CASSGNGWTEAFF
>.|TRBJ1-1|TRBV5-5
CASSLAGPNTEAFF
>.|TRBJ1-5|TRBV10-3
CAISETGRNNQPQHF
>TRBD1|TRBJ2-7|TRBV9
CASSPRGGQGIPYEQYF
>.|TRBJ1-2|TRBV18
CASSPPGGGPYGYTF
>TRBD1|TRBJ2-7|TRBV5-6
CASSFGWTGAGHEQYF
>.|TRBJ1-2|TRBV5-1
CASGTRTVPSGGYTF
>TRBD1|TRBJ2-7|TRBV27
CASRWGQESYEQYF
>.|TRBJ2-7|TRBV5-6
CASSAGISYEQYF
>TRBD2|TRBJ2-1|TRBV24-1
CATSGSGSTISGEQFF
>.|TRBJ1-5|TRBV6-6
CASSSAGQPGQPQHF
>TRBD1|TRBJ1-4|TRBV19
CASRGTDLSNEKLFF
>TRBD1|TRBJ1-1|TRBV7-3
CASSLIRTGSQTFF
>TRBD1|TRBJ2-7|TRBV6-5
CASSSDRVYEQYF
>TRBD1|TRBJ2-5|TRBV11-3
CASSLVDRGPETQYF
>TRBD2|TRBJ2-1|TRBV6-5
CASRRGLAGGNEQFF
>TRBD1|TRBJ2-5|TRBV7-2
CASSSTWTGRGGTQYF
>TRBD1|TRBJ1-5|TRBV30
CAWSGDRQQPQHF
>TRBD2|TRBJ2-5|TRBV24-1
CATSGNREGLETQYF
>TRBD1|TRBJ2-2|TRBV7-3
CASSLFRGIDTGELFF
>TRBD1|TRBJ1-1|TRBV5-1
CASTTGDLLNTEAFF
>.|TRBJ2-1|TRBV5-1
CASSLPGGGNEQFF
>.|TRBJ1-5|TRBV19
CASSSMTDNQPQHF
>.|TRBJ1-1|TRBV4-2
CASSQDWTANTEAFF
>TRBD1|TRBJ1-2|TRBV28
CASSLFQGALGYGYTF
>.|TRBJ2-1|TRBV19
CASSIGAVRQRFHEQFF
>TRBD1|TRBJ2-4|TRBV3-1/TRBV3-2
CASSHSGTGGHVAKNIQYF
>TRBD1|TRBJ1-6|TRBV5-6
CASSWYGTGENSPLHF
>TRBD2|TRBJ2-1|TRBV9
CASSVGTSGLDEQFF
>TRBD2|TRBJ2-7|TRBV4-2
CASSQVELAGGTAYEQYF
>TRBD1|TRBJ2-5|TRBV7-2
CASSPTGGRETQYF
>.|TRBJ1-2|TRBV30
CAWKVGGTPYYTF
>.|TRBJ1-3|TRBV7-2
CASSSPSTAKSSGNTIYF
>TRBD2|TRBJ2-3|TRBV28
CASSSRGVGTDTQYF
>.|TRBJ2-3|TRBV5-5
CASSPSVTDTQYF